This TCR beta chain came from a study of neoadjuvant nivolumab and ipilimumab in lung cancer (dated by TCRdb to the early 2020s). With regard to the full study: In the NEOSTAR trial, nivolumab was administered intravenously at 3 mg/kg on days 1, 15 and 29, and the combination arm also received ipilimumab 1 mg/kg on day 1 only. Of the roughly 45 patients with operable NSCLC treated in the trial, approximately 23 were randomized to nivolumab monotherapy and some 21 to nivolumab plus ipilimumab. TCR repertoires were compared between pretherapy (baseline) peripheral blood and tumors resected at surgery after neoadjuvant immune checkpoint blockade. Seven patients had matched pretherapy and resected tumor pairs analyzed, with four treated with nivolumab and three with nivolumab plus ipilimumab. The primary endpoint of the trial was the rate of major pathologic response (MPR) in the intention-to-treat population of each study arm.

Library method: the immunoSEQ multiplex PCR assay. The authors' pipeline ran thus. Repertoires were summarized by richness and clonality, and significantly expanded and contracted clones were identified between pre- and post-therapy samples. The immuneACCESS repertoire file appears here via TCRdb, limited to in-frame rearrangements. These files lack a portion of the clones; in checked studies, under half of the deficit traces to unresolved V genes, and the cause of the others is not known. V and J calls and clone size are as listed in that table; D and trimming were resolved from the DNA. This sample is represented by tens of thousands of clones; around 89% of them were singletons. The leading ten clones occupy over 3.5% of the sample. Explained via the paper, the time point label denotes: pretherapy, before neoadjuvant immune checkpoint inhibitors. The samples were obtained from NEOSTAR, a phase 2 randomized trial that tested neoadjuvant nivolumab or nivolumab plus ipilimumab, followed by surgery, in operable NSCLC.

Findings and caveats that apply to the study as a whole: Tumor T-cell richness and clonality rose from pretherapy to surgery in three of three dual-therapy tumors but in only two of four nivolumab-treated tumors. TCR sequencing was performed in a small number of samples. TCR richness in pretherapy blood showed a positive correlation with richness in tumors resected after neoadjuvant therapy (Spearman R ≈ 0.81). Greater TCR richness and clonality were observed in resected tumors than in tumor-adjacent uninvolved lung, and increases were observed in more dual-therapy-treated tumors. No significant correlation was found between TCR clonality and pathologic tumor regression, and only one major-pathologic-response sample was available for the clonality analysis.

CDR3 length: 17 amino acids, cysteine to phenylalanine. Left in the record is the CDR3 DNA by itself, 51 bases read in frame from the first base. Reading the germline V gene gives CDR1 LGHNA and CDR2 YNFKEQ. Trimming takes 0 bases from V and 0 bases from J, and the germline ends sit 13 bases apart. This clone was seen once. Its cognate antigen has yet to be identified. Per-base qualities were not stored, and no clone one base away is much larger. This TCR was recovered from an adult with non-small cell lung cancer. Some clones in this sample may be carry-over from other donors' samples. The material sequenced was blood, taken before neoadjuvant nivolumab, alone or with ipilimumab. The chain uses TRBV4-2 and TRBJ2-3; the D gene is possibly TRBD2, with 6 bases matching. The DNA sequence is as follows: TGTGCCAGCAGCCAAGATCGGACGGGGACTAGCACAGATACGCAGTATTTT. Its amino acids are CASSQDRTGTSTDTQYF.